This is a list of T cell receptor beta chains from one sample in a study of shared clonotypes between healthy human individuals. The assay was immunoSEQ multiplex PCR, and TCRdb's table has in-frame clones only and misses some. This table holds about 1.5 million clones, around 97% found once. Sequenced input: naive CD4+ T cells sorted from blood. These receptors originate from a man aged 30 to 45 in good health. CDR3s include the opening cysteine and the closing phenylalanine or tryptophan.

CDR3aa | j_gene | len | v_gene
CASSEGLAELYNEQFF | TRBJ2-1 | 16 | TRBV7-9
CASSLRPEGEQYF | TRBJ2-7 | 13 | TRBV5-1
CASSARGGAHTEAFF | TRBJ1-1 | 15 | TRBV6-5
CAWSGRGVGEQYF | TRBJ2-7 | 13 | TRBV30
CASSPNQGPTDTQYF | TRBJ2-3 | 15 | TRBV18
CASSFFRQPQHF | TRBJ1-5 | 12 | TRBV7-2
CASSQDGTGTEKLFF | TRBJ1-4 | 15 | TRBV4-1
CASSYLEQGNTEAFF | TRBJ1-1 | 15 | TRBV5-6
CASSIGLRSYEQYF | TRBJ2-7 | 14 | TRBV7-2
CASSKGQSSYEQYF | - | 14 | TRBV5-1
CASSYSGDLNQPQHF | TRBJ1-5 | 15 | TRBV6-5
CASSPRQGADQPQHF | TRBJ1-5 | 15 | TRBV7-9
CAGKKGDRELFF | TRBJ2-2 | 12 | TRBV6-1
CATSQRGREKLFF | TRBJ1-4 | 13 | TRBV15
CSVGNTEAFF | TRBJ1-1 | 10 | TRBV29-1
CAISGVAGELFF | TRBJ2-2 | 12 | TRBV10-3
CASSQYEKLFF | TRBJ1-4 | 11 | TRBV7-9
CASSTHDRGQVNEQFF | TRBJ2-1 | 16 | TRBV9
CASSPGTIYEQYF | TRBJ2-7 | 13 | TRBV5-6
CAISEQGFDTQYF | TRBJ2-3 | 13 | TRBV10-3
CAISERDTQYF | TRBJ2-3 | 11 | TRBV10-3
CASSLTLTYNEQFF | TRBJ2-1 | 14 | TRBV5-5
CASSFAGNYGYTF | TRBJ1-2 | 13 | TRBV27
CASSVGGVGQPQHF | TRBJ1-5 | 14 | TRBV2
CASSAVSGRGTYNEQFF | TRBJ2-1 | 17 | TRBV7-6
CASSHPREPSGNTIYF | TRBJ1-3 | 16 | TRBV7-9
CASSPNGLSYNEQFF | TRBJ2-1 | 15 | TRBV6-5
CASSSPQLAGARSEQFF | TRBJ2-1 | 17 | TRBV28
CATPLGGSNTGELFF | TRBJ2-2 | 15 | TRBV7-9
CASSMGRVEEKLFF | TRBJ1-4 | 14 | TRBV19
CASSPNSATDTQYF | TRBJ2-3 | 14 | TRBV18
CASSRPGTAYYEQYF | TRBJ2-7 | 15 | TRBV14
CASSQPLETQYF | TRBJ2-5 | 12 | TRBV4-1
CASSVDVNTGELFF | TRBJ2-2 | 14 | TRBV9
CASSLAHTGNGYTF | TRBJ1-2 | 14 | TRBV5-1
CASKPGQSNEKLFF | TRBJ1-4 | 14 | TRBV5-5
CASRYQETQYF | TRBJ2-5 | 11 | TRBV2
CASSLSLFQGYSNQPQHF | TRBJ1-5 | 18 | TRBV28
CASSFSWREDTGELFF | TRBJ2-2 | 16 | TRBV28
CASGGGRGNNQPQHF | TRBJ1-5 | 15 | TRBV6-5
CASELPDTQYF | TRBJ2-3 | 11 | TRBV27
CSVARTGGQPQHF | TRBJ1-5 | 13 | TRBV29-1
CASSPPSQETQYF | TRBJ2-5 | 13 | TRBV18
CASSLTLAGARYNEQFF | TRBJ2-1 | 17 | TRBV5-1
CASDSTGELFF | TRBJ2-2 | 11 | TRBV7-9
CAGMGTGGDYGYTF | TRBJ1-2 | 14 | TRBV9
CASSYQLSVPSYEQYF | TRBJ2-7 | 16 | TRBV28
CASQPGALGYGYTF | TRBJ1-2 | 14 | TRBV5-1
CASSPAQGLSSDTQYF | TRBJ2-3 | 16 | TRBV18
CASSPNPDGYGYTF | TRBJ1-2 | 14 | TRBV18
CASSVEGGRPNEQFF | TRBJ2-1 | 15 | TRBV2
CASSFGGNTEAFF | TRBJ1-1 | 13 | TRBV11-3
CASSPEGGANEAFF | TRBJ1-1 | 14 | TRBV11-2
CASSETGQLDTEAFF | TRBJ1-1 | 15 | TRBV10-2
CASSGTYNEQFF | TRBJ2-1 | 12 | TRBV10-1